This T cell receptor (beta chain) was identified in a study of cytomegalovirus exposure and HLA in healthy donors. The PCR employed 60 Vbeta primers together with 13 Jbeta primers. This table comes from immunoSEQ multiplex PCR, and its TCRdb copy is limited to in-frame clones, with some not included. Counted here are roughly 110,000 clones, 60% to 75% occurring once; the ten biggest clones make up 2.5% to 3.5%. Trimming removed 5 bases at V and 0 bases at J, with 9 bases between. Germline V gene lookup returns CDR1 SGHNT and CDR2 YYREEE (reference sequence). The CDR3 is 13 residues long. The J gene is TRBJ2-7, the V gene TRBV5-4, with D unresolved. What was sequenced was PBMCs. The receptor was isolated from a male donor in good health and CMV-seropositive. The DNA for the CDR3 is TGTGCCAGCAGTGTAGCCAGCTCCTACGAGCAGTACTTC. Its protein product is CASSVASSYEQYF. The full variable domain, with the rest looked up from reference TRBV5-4 and TRBJ2-7, is ETGVTQSPTHLIKTRGQQVTLRCSSQSGHNTVSWYQQALGQGPQFIFQYYREEENGRGNFPPRFSGLQFPNYSSELNVNALELDDSALYLCASSVASSYEQYFGPGTRLTVT.